These 15 T cell receptor beta chains came from one sample sequenced in a study of shared clonotypes between healthy human individuals. Measured with immunoSEQ multiplex PCR; TCRdb has only the in-frame clones, and not every one. This sample has roughly 760,000 clones, with roughly 70% found just once. The specimen sequenced was memory CD4+ T cells sorted from blood. Subset meaning: CD45RA-negative fraction. Receptors were obtained from a woman aged 30 to 39 in good health.

The chain recombines TRBV2 with TRBJ1-1; TRBD1 agrees at 10 bases. The V gene's germline CDR1 is SNHLY and CDR2 FYNNEI. This CDR3 contains 16 residues. The V and J ends lost 6 bases and 1 base, in that order; junction bases with no gene match: 8. This CDR3 reads CASRRTGGGWNTEAFF. CDR3 bases: TGTGCCAGCAGAAGGACAGGGGGAGGGTGGAACACTGAAGCTTTCTTT.

V and J are TRBV11-2 and TRBJ1-2; D possibly corresponds to TRBD1 (5 bases). Per the germline V gene, CDR1 is SGHAT and CDR2 is FQNNGV. The CDR3 spans 13 residues. V was cut by 0 bases and J by 8 bases, with 10 bases left in between. This CDR3 reads CASSLDSGLGYTF. The CDR3 nucleotides are TGTGCCAGCAGCTTAGACTCAGGGTTAGGCTACACCTTC.

CDR3 DNA sequence: TGCGCCAGCAGCTGGGGTGTACAGGGGGGCACTAATGAAAAACTGTTTTTT. It yields the protein CASSWGVQGGTNEKLFF. The chain combines TRBV5-1 with TRBJ1-4; 8 bases are shared with TRBD1. CDR1 and CDR2 (germline): SGHRS, YFSETQ. V was pared by 3 bases and J by 2 bases, with 9 bases of the junction left unmatched. CDR3 size: 17 residues.

The V call is TRBV5-4, the J call TRBJ1-5; no definite D call. CDR1 and CDR2 from the germline V gene are SGHNT and YYREEE (reference sequence). This CDR3 spans 13 amino acids. With 2 bases removed from V and 6 bases from J, the gap between germline ends came to 9 bases. CDR3 nucleotide sequence: TGTGCCAGCAGCTTCGATCCCAGTCAGCCCCAGCATTTT. Its protein product is CASSFDPSQPQHF.

The chain is built from TRBV19 and TRBJ2-2; D is unclear. This CDR3 spans 15 amino acids. Per germline, CDR1 LNHDA and CDR2 SQIVND (reference sequence). V gave up 1 base and J gave up 6 bases, with 12 bases separating them. This CDR3 is CASSIGRFLPGELFF. The CDR3 DNA reads TGTGCCAGTAGTATAGGCCGGTTTTTGCCCGGGGAGCTGTTTTTT.

The chain uses TRBV28 and TRBJ2-6; the D is unclear. This CDR3 is 12 amino acids long. Germline CDR1 reads MDHEN; CDR2 reads SYDVKM. V was trimmed by 8 bases and J by 2 bases, leaving 4 bases between them. CDR3 nucleotide sequence: TGTGCCAGCGGAACTGGGGCCAACGTCCTGACTTTC. It codes for CASGTGANVLTF.

As to this clone: Different DNA sequences within this sample yield the same CDR3. This chain uses TRBV30 with TRBJ1-5; perhaps TRBD1 as D (5 bases). This CDR3 spans 14 amino acids. CDR1 is GTSNPN, CDR2 SVGIG, per germline (reference sequence). V was shortened by 0 bases and J by 2 bases, with 8 bases between the two germline ends. The chain's CDR3 is CAWSVGAGNQPQHF. Written as DNA, the CDR3 is TGTGCCTGGAGTGTCGGGGCAGGCAATCAGCCCCAGCATTTT.

This clone was counted only a few times. The chain carries TRBV7-2 and TRBJ1-2; 8 bases are a match to TRBD1. J lost 4 bases, V lost 0 bases, and 10 bases had no gene match. This CDR3 has 17 residues. Germline V gene lookup returns CDR1 SGHTA and CDR2 FQGNSA. CDR3 region: CASSLASRGRSGYGYTF. Here the CDR3 DNA reads TGTGCCAGCAGCTTAGCGAGCAGGGGGCGCTCTGGCTATGGCTACACCTTC.

The rearrangement joins TRBV7-9 to TRBJ2-7; 7 positions match TRBD1. V shed 5 bases, J shed 6 bases, and the junction held 10 bases outside the gene matches. The CDR3 is made up of 14 amino acids. In germline, CDR1 is SEHNR, CDR2 FQNEAQ (reference sequence). The CDR3 sequence is CASSPTGRALEQYF. The CDR3, as DNA: TGTGCCAGCAGCCCGACAGGGAGAGCCCTCGAGCAGTACTTC.

The genes are TRBV9 and TRBJ1-1, with D possibly being TRBD1 (5 bases). V was cut by 2 bases and J by 5 bases, with 13 bases left in between. This CDR3 has 14 amino acids. CDR1 and CDR2 (germline): SGDLS, YYNGEE. In DNA form, the CDR3 reads TGTGCCAGCAGCGTCGCAGGGCTGAGGACTGAAGCTTTCTTT. Residues: CASSVAGLRTEAFF.

J is TRBJ2-7 and V is TRBV9; D call uncertain. The V and J ends lost 0 bases and 5 bases respectively, with 9 bases between them. The CDR3 contains 13 residues. CDR1 and CDR2 (germline): SGDLS, YYNGEE. CDR3: CASSVGEVNEQYF. The CDR3 DNA follows: TGTGCCAGCAGCGTAGGCGAGGTAAACGAGCAGTACTTC.

The chain recombines TRBV27 with TRBJ2-7; tentative D call: TRBD1 (6 bases). From germline, CDR1 is MNHEY and CDR2 SMNVEV (reference sequence). The CDR3 spans 11 residues. V was cut by 4 bases and J by 6 bases, with 7 bases left in between. The CDR3 spells CASSSGVEQYF. DNA for the CDR3: TGTGCCAGCAGTTCAGGGGTCGAGCAGTACTTC.

This clone was seen ten or more times. The rearrangement links TRBV4-1 to TRBJ2-5, with 14 bases aligning to TRBD2. The CDR3 runs to 16 residues. Trimming took 1 base from V and 13 from J; bases not matched to a gene: 11. The V gene's germline CDR1 is MGHRA and CDR2 YSYEKL. As DNA, the CDR3 is TGCGCCAGCAGCCAAGTTCTAGAAGTAGGGACTAGCGGGAGGTACTTC. Translated: CASSQVLEVGTSGRYF.

The chain couples TRBV14 to TRBJ2-5; TRBD2 matches at 12 bases. Germline V gene data show CDR1 as SGHDN and CDR2 as FVKESK. CDR3 size: 15 residues. Losses at the gene ends were 3 bases for V and 5 bases for J; bases not matched to a gene: 4. CDR3 amino acids: CASSHLAGGGETQYF. CDR3 nucleotide sequence: TGTGCCAGCAGCCACCTAGCGGGAGGGGGTGAGACCCAGTACTTC.

This clone occurred a few times. In the same sample, other DNA sequences code for this CDR3. This chain uses TRBV5-1 with TRBJ2-3; D is perhaps TRBD2 (5 bases). This CDR3 spans 14 amino acids. Trimming shortened V by 3 bases and J by 2 bases, and 10 bases separated the two germline ends. CDR1 and CDR2 from the germline V gene are SGHRS and YFSETQ. CDR3 sequence reads: CASSSSGSTDTQYF. The CDR3, as DNA: TGCGCCAGCAGCTCCTCGGGATCCACAGATACGCAGTATTTT.